The 2 T cell receptor beta chains reported below all come from one sample, sequenced in a study of control samples from healthy donors and cancer patients. Generated by immunoSEQ multiplex PCR, the TCRdb table keeps only in-frame clones and is missing some. The data contain tens of thousands of clones, 91% of them seen just once; the ten biggest clones take up less than 20%. The material sequenced was blood. The receptors come from a man aged 30-40 years in good health.

V gene TRBV4-2 combines with J gene TRBJ2-2, with TRBD1 identical over 10 bases. V trimming: 1 base; J trimming: 5 bases; junction bases outside the gene matches: 10. Germline values: CDR1 LGHNA, CDR2 YNFKEQ. CDR3 length: 18 residues. The CDR3 here is CASSQAPPGTGVTGELFF. Written as DNA, the CDR3 is TGTGCCAGCAGCCAAGCCCCTCCCGGGACAGGGGTGACCGGGGAGCTGTTTTTT.

The chain uses TRBV6-4 and TRBJ2-1; TRBD2 agrees at 12 bases. This CDR3 spans 13 amino acids. The trim removed 8 bases at V and 6 bases at J, leaving 2 bases unmatched. Germline V lookup: CDR1 MRHNA, CDR2 SNTAGT. The CDR3 loop reads CASASGRVNEQFF. Written as DNA, the CDR3 is TGTGCCAGCGCTAGCGGGAGGGTCAATGAGCAGTTCTTC.